This T cell receptor beta chain was captured by sequencing in a study of regulatory T cells in long-lasting Graves disease. Study-level findings and limits: Rather than thyroid tissue, only peripheral blood underwent study.

The time point: newly diagnosed GD, antithyroid drugs for less than 3 months. Extracted RNA from PBMCs served as the source of the TCR library. V lost 1 base, J lost 5 bases, and 14 bases lay in between. This CDR3 is 15 amino acids long. In germline, CDR1 is SEHNR, CDR2 FQNEAQ (reference sequence). For TCR beta, libraries came from iRepertoire HTBI primers and Arm-PCR of CDR3 regions. TCRdb ran MiXCR on the multiplex PCR reads and lists one entry per CDR3 protein. The table includes roughly 500,000 distinct CDR3 sequences, about 14% detected once. With respect to this clonotype: Antigen unknown.

This sample was also put to use in a study of T cells in Graves' hyperthyroidism and ophthalmopathy.

Sequencing was performed on peripheral blood mononuclear cells (PBMCs), taken at new diagnosis, from a patient treated with antithyroid drugs. This rearrangement joins TRBV7-9 to TRBJ1-2; D remains unclear. This clonotype originated in a man aged 30 to 45 with Graves disease. The CDR3 nucleotides are TGTGCCAGCAGCTTAGTGGAGACCACCCAGTATGGCTACACCTTC. Translation: CASSLVETTQYGYTF.